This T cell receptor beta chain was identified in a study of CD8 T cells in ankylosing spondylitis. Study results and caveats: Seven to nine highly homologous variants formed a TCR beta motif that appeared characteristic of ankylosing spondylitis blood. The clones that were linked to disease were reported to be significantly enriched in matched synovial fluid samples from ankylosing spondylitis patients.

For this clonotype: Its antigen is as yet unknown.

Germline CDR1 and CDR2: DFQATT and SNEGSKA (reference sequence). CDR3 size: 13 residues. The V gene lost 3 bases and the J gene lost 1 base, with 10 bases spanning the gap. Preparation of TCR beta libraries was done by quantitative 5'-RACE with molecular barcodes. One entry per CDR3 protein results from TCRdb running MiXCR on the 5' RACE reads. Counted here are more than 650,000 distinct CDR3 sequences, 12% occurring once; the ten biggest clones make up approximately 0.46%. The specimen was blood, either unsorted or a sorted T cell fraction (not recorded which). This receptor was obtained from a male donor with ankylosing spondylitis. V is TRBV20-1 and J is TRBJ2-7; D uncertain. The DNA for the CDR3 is TGCAGTGCTAGTAAAGGGTTTTCCTACGAGCAGTACTTC. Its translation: CSASKGFSYEQYF.